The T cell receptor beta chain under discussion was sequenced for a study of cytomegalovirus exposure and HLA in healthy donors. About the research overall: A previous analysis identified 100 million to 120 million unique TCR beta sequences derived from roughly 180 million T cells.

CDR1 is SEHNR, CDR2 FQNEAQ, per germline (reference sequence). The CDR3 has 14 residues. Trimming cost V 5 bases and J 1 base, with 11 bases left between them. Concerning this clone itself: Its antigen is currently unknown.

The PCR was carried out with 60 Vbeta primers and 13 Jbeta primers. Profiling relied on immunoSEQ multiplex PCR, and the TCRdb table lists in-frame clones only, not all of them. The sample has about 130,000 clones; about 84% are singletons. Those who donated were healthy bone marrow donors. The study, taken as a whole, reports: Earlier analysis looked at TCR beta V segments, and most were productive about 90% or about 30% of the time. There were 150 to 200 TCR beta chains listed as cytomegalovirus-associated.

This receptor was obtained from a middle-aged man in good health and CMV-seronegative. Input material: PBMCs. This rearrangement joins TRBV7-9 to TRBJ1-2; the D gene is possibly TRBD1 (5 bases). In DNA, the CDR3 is TGTGCCAGCAGCATAAGCAGGGTTAACTATGGCTACACCTTC. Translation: CASSISRVNYGYTF.